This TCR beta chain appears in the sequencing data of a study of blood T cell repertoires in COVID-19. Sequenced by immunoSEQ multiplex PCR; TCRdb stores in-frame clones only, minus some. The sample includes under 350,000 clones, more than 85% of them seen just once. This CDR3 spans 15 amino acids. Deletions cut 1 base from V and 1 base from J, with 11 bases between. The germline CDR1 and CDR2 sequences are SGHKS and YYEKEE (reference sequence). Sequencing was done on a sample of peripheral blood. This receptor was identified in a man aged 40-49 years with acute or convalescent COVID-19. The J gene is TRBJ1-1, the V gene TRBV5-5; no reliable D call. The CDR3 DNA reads TGTGCCAGCAGCTTGTACGGAGGCAGGAACACTGAAGCTTTCTTT. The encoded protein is CASSLYGGRNTEAFF. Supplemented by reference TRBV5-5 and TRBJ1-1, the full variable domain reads DAGVTQSPTHLIKTRGQQVTLRCSPISGHKSVSWYQQVLGQGPQFIFQYYEKEERGRGNFPDRFSARQFPNYSSELNVNALLLGDSALYLCASSLYGGRNTEAFFGQGTRLTVV.